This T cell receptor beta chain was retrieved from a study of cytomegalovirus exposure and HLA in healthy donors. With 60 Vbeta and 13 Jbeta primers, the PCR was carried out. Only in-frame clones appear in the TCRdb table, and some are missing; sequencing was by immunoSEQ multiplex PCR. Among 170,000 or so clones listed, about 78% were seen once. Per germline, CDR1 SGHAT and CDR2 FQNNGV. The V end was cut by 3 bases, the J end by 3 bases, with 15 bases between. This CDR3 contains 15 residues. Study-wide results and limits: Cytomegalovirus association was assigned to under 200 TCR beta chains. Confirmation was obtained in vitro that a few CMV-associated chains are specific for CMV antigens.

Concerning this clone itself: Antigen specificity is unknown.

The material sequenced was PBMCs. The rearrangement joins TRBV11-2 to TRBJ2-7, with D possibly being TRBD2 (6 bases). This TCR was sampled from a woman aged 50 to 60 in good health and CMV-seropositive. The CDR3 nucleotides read TGTGCCAGCAGCTTCGACCCCGGGACTTTCTACGAGCAGTACTTC. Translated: CASSFDPGTFYEQYF.